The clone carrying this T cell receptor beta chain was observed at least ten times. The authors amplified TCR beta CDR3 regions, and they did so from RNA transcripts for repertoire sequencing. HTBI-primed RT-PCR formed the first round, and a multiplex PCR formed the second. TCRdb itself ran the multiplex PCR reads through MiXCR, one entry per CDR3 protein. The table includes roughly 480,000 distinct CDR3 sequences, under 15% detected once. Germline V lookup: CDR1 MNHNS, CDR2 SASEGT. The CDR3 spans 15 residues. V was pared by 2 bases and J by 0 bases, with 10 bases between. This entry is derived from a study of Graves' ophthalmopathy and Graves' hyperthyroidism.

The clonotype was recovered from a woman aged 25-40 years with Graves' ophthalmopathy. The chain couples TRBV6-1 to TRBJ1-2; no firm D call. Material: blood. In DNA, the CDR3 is TGTGCCAGCAGTGAAAGGGCCTTAGCTAACTATGGCTACACCTTC. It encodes CASSERALANYGYTF.